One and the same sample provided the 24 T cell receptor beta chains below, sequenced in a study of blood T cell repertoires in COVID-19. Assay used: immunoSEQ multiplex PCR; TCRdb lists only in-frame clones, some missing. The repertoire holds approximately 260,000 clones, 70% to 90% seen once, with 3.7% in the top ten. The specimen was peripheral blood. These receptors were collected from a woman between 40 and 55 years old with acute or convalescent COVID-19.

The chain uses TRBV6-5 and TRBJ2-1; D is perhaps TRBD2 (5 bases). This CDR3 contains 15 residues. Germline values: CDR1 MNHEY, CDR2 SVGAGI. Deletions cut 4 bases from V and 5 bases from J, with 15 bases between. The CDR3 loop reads CASSFRSGSNNEQFF. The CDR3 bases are TGTGCCAGCAGTTTTAGGTCGGGGAGTAACAATGAGCAGTTCTTC.

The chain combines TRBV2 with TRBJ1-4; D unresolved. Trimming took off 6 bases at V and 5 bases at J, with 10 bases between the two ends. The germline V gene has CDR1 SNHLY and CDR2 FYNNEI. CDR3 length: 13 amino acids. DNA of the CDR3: TGTGCCAGCAGCTCCGACTGGAATGAAAAACTGTTTTTT. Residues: CASSSDWNEKLFF. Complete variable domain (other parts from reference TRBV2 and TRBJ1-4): EPEVTQTPSHQVTQMGQEVILRCVPISNHLYFYWYRQILGQKVEFLVSFYNNEISEKSEIFDDQFSVERPDGSNFTLKIRSTKLEDSAMYFCASSSDWNEKLFFGSGTQLSVL.

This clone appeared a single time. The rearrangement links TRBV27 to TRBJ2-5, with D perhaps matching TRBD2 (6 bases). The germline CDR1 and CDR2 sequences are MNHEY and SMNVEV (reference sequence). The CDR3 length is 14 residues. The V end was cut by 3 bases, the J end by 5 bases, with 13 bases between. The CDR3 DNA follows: TGTGCCAGCAGTTTTGGGGGAGGCCGGGAGACCCAGTACTTC. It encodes CASSFGGGRETQYF.

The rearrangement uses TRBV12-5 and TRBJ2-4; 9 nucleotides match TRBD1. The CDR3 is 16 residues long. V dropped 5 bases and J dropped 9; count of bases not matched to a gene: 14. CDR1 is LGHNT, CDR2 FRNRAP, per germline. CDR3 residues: CASGQPGQGSLGIQYF. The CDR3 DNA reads TGTGCTAGTGGTCAGCCGGGACAGGGATCTCTGGGCATTCAGTACTTC. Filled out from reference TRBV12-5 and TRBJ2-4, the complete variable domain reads DARVTQTPRHKVTEMGQEVTMRCQPILGHNTVFWYRQTMMQGLELLAYFRNRAPLDDSGMPKDRFSAEMPDATLATLKIQPSEPRDSAVYFCASGQPGQGSLGIQYFGAGTRLSVL.

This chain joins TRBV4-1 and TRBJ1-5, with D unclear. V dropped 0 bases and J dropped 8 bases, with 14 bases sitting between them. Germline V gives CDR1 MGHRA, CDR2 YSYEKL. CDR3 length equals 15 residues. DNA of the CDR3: TGCGCCAGCAGCCAAGAAGGGAGGGCCGAGGAGCCCCAGCATTTT. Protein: CASSQEGRAEEPQHF.

The CDR3 DNA reads as TGTGCCAGCAGCTTGGTGCGGGACAGGGGGACCCTCCACTTT. Protein: CASSLVRDRGTLHF. This sequence joins TRBV5-4 and TRBJ1-6; TRBD1 matches at 11 bases. V dropped 0 bases and J dropped 14; count of bases not matched to a gene: 4. Germline values: CDR1 SGHNT, CDR2 YYREEE (reference sequence). This CDR3 is built from 14 residues.

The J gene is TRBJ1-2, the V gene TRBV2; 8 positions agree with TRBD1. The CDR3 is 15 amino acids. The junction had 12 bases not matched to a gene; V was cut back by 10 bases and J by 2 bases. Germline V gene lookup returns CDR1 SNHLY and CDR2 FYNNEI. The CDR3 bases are TGTGCCATCCAGGGGGCACCGGGACGGAACTATGGCTACACCTTC. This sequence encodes CAIQGAPGRNYGYTF.

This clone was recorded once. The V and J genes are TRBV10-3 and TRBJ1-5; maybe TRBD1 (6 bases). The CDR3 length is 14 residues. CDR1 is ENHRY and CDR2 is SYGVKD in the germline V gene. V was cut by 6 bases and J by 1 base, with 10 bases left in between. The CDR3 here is CAISRTVSNQPQHF. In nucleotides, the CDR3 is TGTGCCATCAGCCGGACAGTCAGCAATCAGCCCCAGCATTTT.

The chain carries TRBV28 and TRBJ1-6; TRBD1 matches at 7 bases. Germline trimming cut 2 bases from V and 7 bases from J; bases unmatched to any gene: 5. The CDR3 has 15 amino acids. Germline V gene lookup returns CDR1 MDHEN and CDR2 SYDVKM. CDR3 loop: CASSLPPGGNSPLHF. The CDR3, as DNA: TGTGCCAGCAGTTTACCCCCAGGGGGAAATTCACCCCTCCACTTT.

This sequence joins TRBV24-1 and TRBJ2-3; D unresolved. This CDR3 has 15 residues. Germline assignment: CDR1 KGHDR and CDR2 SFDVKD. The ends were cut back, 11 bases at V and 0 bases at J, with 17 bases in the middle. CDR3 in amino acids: CAKERHFSSTDTQYF. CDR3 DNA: TGTGCCAAGGAGAGGCATTTCTCTAGCACAGATACGCAGTATTTT.

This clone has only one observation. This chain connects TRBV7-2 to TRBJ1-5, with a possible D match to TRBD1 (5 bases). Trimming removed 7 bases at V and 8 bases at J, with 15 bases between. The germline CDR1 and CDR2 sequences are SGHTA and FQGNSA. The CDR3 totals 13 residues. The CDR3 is CASTGGGEEPQHF. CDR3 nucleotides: TGTGCCAGCACCGGGGGAGGGGAGGAGCCCCAGCATTTT.

The CDR3 region has the DNA TGTGCCATCAGGGGACAGGACAACACTGAAGCTTTCTTT. This encodes CAIRGQDNTEAFF. The chain joins TRBV10-3 to TRBJ1-1; 8 nucleotides align to TRBD1. Germline CDR1 and CDR2: ENHRY and SYGVKD. CDR3 length equals 13 residues. V lost 6 bases, J lost 2 bases, and 2 bases stayed unmatched.

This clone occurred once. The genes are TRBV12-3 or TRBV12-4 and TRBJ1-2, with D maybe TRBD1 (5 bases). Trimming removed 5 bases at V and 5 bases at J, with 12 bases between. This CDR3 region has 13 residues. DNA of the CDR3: TGTGCCAGCAGTCGCGAGCGACAGTATGGCTACACCTTC. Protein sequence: CASSRERQYGYTF.

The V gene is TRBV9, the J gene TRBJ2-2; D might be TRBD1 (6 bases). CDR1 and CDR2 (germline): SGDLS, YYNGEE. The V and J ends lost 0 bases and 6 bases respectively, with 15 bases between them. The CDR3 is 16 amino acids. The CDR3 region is CASSVAFGTLAGELFF. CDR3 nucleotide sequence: TGTGCCAGCAGCGTAGCTTTCGGGACATTAGCCGGGGAGCTGTTTTTT.

The CDR3 region is CASSEPGQGETGVTLHF. The CDR3 DNA is TGTGCCAGCAGTGAACCGGGACAGGGGGAAACGGGAGTGACCCTCCACTTT. This chain uses TRBV2 with TRBJ1-6, with 11 bases that match TRBD1. This CDR3 has 17 amino acids. Trimming at V came to 2 bases and at J to 14 bases, leaving 14 bases not matched to a gene. The germline V gene encodes CDR1 SNHLY and CDR2 FYNNEI.

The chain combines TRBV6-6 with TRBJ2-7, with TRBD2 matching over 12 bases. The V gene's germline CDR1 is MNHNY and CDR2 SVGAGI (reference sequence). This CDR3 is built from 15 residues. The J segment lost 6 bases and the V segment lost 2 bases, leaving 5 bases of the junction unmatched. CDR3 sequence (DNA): TGTGCCAGCAGTTACCAACTAGCGGGGGGTACCGAGCAGTACGTC. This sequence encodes CASSYQLAGGTEQYV.

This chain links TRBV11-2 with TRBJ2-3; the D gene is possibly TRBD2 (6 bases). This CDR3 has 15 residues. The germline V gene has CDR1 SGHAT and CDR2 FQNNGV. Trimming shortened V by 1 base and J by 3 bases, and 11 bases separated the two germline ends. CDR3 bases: TGTGCCAGCAGCTTAGTCACTAGCTCAACAGATACGCAGTATTTT. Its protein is CASSLVTSSTDTQYF.

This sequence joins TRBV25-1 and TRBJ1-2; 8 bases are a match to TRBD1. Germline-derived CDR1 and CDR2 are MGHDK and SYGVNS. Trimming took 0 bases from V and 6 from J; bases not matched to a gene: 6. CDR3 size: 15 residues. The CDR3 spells CASSEYFGTGDGYTF. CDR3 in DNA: TGTGCCAGCAGTGAATATTTTGGGACAGGTGATGGCTACACCTTC.

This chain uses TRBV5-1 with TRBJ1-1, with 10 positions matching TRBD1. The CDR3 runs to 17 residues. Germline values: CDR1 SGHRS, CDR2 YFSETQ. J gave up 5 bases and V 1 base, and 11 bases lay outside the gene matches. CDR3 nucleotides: TGCGCCAGCAGCTTGTCAACCAGACAGGGGGCGCAGACTGAAGCTTTCTTT. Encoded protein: CASSLSTRQGAQTEAFF.

DNA of the CDR3: TGTGCCAGCAGCCAATGGACAGGGACAGAGACCCAGTACTTC. It specifies CASSQWTGTETQYF. This chain uses TRBV3-1 (or the pseudogene TRBV3-2) with TRBJ2-5, with 8 bases lining up with TRBD1. Germline V CDR1 and CDR2: LGHDT, YNNKEL (reference sequence). Trimming took 2 bases from V and 4 from J; bases not matched to a gene: 3. The CDR3 totals 14 residues.

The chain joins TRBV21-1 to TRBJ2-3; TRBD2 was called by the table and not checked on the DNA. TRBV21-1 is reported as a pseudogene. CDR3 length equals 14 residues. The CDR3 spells CASRLAGGPDTQYF. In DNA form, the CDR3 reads TGTGCCAGCAGACTAGCGGGGGGGCCAGATACGCAGTATTTT.

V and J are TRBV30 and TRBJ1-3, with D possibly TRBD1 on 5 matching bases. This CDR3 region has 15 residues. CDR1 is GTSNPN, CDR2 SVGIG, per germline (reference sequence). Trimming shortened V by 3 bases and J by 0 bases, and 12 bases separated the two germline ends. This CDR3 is CAWSRDWGSGNTIYF. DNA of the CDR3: TGTGCCTGGAGCCGGGACTGGGGCTCTGGAAACACCATATATTTT.

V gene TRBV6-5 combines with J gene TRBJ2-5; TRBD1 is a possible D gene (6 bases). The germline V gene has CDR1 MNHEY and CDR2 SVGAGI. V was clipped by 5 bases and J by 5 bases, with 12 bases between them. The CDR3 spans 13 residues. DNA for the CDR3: TGTGCCAGCAGTCCAGGGGTGTGGGAGACCCAGTACTTC. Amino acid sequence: CASSPGVWETQYF.

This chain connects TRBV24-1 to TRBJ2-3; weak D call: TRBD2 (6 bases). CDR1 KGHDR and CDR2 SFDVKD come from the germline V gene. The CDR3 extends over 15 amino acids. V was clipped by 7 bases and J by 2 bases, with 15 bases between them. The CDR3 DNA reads TGTGCCACCAGCTACGGGACTTACTACACAGATACGCAGTATTTT. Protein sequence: CATSYGTYYTDTQYF.